The 5 T cell receptor beta chains presented below share a single source sample, sequenced in a study of blood T cell repertoires in COVID-19. The repertoire was sequenced with immunoSEQ multiplex PCR; TCRdb's copy has only in-frame clones and lacks some. Here the sample spans over 150,000 clones, roughly 88% being singletons. Sequencing input: peripheral blood. Every receptor here comes from a human donor in a cohort sampled during active COVID-19.

V is TRBV5-1 and J is TRBJ2-7; 7 positions agree with TRBD2. Germline trimming cut 5 bases from V and 2 bases from J; bases unmatched to any gene: 7. This CDR3 spans 14 amino acids. The germline CDR1 and CDR2 sequences are SGHRS and YFSETQ. The CDR3 sequence: CASSSGGATYEQYF. Here the CDR3 DNA reads TGCGCCAGCAGTTCGGGAGGCGCCACCTACGAGCAGTACTTC. The variable domain in full, completed from reference TRBV5-1 and TRBJ2-7, reads KAGVTQTPRYLIKTRGQQVTLSCSPISGHRSVSWYQQTPGQGLQFLFEYFSETQRNKGNFPGRFSGRQFSNSRSEMNVSTLELGDSALYLCASSSGGATYEQYFGPGTRLTVT.

Only a few counts were recorded for this clone. V is TRBV2 and J is TRBJ2-7; tentative D call: TRBD1 (6 bases). The germline V gene has CDR1 SNHLY and CDR2 FYNNEI. There are 13 residues in the CDR3. Trimming cost V 4 bases and J 1 base, with 8 bases left between them. CDR3 DNA: TGTGCCAGCAGTGGGGACATATCCTACGAGCAGTACTTC. This codes for CASSGDISYEQYF.

V usage is TRBV5-1 and J usage is TRBJ2-3; perhaps TRBD1 as D (6 bases). The CDR3 runs 14 residues. V dropped 7 bases and J dropped 0 bases, with 12 bases sitting between them. Germline CDR1 is SGHRS and CDR2 is YFSETQ. The CDR3 DNA reads as TGCGCCAGCTCTGGGGGCGGGAGCACAGATACGCAGTATTTT. Protein sequence: CASSGGGSTDTQYF.

The CDR3 here is CASSKDRDYGYTF. The CDR3 DNA follows: TGTGCCAGCAGCAAAGACAGGGACTATGGCTACACCTTC. The chain combines TRBV11-2 with TRBJ1-2; TRBD1 agrees at 7 bases. There are 13 residues in the CDR3. Germline CDR1 and CDR2: SGHAT and FQNNGV. Trimming took 5 bases from V and 3 from J; bases not matched to a gene: 3. The full variable domain, its missing parts supplied by reference TRBV11-2 and TRBJ1-2, is EAGVAQSPRYKIIEKRQSVAFWCNPISGHATLYWYQQILGQGPKLLIQFQNNGVVDDSQLPKDRFSAERLKGVDSTLKIQPAKLEDSAVYLCASSKDRDYGYTFGSGTRLTVV.

The table lists this clone with a count of one. The V gene is TRBV3-1 (or the pseudogene TRBV3-2), the J gene TRBJ2-7, with D perhaps TRBD2 (6 bases). The V end lost 1 base, the J end lost 2 bases, and 12 bases lay between the germline ends. Germline V CDR1 and CDR2: LGHDT, YNNKEL (reference sequence). The CDR3 runs 15 residues. CDR3 amino acids: CASSQGFSGPYEQYF. The CDR3 DNA reads TGTGCCAGCAGCCAAGGATTTAGCGGTCCCTACGAGCAGTACTTC.